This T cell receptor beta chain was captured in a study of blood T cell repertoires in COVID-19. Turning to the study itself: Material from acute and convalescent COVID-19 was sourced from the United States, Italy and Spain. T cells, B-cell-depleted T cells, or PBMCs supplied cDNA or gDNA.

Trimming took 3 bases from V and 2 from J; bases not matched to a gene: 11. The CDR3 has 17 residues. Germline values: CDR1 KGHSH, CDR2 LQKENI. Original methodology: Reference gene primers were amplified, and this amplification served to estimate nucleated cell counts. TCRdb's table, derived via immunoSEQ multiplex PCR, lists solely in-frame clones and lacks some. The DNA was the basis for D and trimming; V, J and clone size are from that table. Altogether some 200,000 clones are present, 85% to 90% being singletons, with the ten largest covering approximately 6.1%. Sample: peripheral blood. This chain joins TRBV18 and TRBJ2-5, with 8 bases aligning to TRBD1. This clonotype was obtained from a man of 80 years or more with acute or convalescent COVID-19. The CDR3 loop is CASSPLIGTGAQETQYF. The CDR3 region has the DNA TGTGCCAGCTCACCTCTTATAGGGACAGGAGCTCAAGAGACCCAGTACTTC.